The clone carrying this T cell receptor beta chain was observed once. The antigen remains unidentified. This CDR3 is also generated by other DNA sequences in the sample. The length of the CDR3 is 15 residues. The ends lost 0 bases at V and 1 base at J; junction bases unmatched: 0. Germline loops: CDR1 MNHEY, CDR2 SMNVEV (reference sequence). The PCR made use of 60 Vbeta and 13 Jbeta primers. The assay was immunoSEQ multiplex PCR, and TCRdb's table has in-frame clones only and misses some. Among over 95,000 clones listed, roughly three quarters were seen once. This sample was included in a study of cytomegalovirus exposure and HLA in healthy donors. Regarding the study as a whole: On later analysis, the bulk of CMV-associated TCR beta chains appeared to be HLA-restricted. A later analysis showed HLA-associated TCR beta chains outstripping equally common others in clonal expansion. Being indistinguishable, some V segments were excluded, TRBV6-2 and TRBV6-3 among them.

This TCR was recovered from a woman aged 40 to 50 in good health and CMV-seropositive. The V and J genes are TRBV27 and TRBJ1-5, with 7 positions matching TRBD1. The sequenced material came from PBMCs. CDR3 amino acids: CASSLSRGSNQPQHF. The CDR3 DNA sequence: TGTGCCAGCAGTTTATCCAGGGGGAGCAATCAGCCCCAGCATTTT.